This note documents a single T cell receptor beta chain sequence. Its specificity is unknown. Use of 60 Vbeta and 13 Jbeta primers characterized the PCR. Libraries were prepared by immunoSEQ multiplex PCR; TCRdb keeps only in-frame clonotypes and omits some of them. The table lists some 150,000 clones, around 75% of them singletons. The data are from a study of cytomegalovirus exposure and HLA in healthy donors. Whole-study context: Membership in the Caucasian-associated ancestry cluster was found for around four fifths of approximately 400 genotyped donors.

Germline trimming cut 2 bases from V and 4 bases from J; bases unmatched to any gene: 9. The CDR3 is 16 residues long. In germline, CDR1 is MNHNY, CDR2 SVGAGI (reference sequence). Findings and caveats of the study: The sole available immune exposure information was CMV serostatus. Upon later analysis, HLA-associated TCR beta chains proved more clonally expanded than other, equally common chains. Some V segments, including TRBV6-2 and TRBV6-3, were excluded as indistinguishable.

The sequence was collected from a man in his 60s in good health and CMV-seronegative. This chain connects TRBV6-6 to TRBJ1-1; 8 positions agree with TRBD1. Sequencing used PBMCs. CDR3 DNA: TGTGCCAGCAGTTACGAGGCAGGGGGCTCGGTCACTGAAGCTTTCTTT. Protein sequence: CASSYEAGGSVTEAFF.